This T cell receptor beta chain is from a study of T cell responses to AZD1222 COVID-19 vaccine. The V and J ends lost 6 bases and 6 bases, in that order; junction bases with no gene match: 6. The CDR3 totals 13 residues. Germline assignment: CDR1 MNHEY and CDR2 SMNVEV (reference sequence). A single count supports this clone. Its antigen is not identified. Profiled with immunoSEQ multiplex PCR; TCRdb holds only in-frame clones, not every one. The sample includes fewer than 95,000 clones, 75% to 95% seen only once; the top ten take approximately 8%. General study findings and limits: Donors, mostly white British, included more females; clonal diversity was possibly underestimated. Reportedly, close to half of spike-specific TCRs are directed against unmutated variant regions.

Sequencing used peripheral blood, obtained 28 days after the second AZD1222 dose. The chain couples TRBV27 to TRBJ1-2; 8 bases fit TRBD1. The source is an adult who received the AZD1222 COVID-19 vaccine. The CDR3 here is CASRTGAGDGYTF. CDR3 sequence (DNA): TGTGCCAGCAGGACAGGGGCGGGGGATGGCTACACCTTC.